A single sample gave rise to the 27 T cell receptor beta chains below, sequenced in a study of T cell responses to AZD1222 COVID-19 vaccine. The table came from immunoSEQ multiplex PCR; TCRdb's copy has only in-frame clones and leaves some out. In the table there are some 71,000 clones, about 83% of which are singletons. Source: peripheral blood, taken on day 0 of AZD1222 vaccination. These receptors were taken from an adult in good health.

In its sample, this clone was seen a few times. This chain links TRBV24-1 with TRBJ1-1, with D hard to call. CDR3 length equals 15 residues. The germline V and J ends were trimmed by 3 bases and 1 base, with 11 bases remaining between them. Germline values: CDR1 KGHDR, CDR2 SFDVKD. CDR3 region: CATSDAGEGNTEAFF. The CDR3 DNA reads TGTGCCACCAGTGATGCTGGGGAGGGGAACACTGAAGCTTTCTTT.

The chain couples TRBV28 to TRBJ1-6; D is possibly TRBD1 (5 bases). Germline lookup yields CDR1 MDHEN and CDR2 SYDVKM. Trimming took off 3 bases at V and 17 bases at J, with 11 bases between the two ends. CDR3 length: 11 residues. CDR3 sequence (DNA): TGTGCCAGCAGTTTGTTGGGGACGGTCCACTTT. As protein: CASSLLGTVHF.

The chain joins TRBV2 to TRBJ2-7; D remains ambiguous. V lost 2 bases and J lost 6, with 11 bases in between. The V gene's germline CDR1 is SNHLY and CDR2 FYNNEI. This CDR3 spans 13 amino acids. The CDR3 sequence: CASSELPDGEQYF. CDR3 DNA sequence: TGTGCCAGCAGTGAACTGCCGGACGGCGAGCAGTACTTC. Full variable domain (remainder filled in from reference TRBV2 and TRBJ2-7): EPEVTQTPSHQVTQMGQEVILRCVPISNHLYFYWYRQILGQKVEFLVSFYNNEISEKSEIFDDQFSVERPDGSNFTLKIRSTKLEDSAMYFCASSELPDGEQYFGPGTRLTVT.

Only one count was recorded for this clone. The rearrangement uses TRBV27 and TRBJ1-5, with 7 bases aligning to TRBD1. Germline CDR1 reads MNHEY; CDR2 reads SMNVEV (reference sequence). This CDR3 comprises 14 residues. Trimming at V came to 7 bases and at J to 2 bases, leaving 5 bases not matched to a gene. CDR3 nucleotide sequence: TGTGCCAGCACGAGAACAGGGGGCAATCAGCCCCAGCATTTT. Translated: CASTRTGGNQPQHF.

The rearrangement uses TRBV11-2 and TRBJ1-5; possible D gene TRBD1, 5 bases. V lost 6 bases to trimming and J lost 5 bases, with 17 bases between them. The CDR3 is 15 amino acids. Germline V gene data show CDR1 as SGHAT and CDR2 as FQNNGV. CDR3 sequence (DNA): TGTGCCAGCAGGTCGGGGGTGGCTTGGGATCAGCCCCAGCATTTT. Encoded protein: CASRSGVAWDQPQHF.

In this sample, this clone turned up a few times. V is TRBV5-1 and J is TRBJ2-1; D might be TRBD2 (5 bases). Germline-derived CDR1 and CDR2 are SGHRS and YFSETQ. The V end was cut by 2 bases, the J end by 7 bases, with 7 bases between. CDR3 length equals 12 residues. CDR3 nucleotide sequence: TGCGCCAGCAGCTTAACGGGGAATGAGCAGTTCTTC. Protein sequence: CASSLTGNEQFF.

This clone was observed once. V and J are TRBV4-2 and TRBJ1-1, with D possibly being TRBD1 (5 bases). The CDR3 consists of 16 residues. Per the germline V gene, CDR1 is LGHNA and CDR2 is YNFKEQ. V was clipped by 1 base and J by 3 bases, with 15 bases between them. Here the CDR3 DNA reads TGTGCCAGCAGCCAAGGGTTAGGGACGGACTACACTGAAGCTTTCTTT. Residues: CASSQGLGTDYTEAFF.

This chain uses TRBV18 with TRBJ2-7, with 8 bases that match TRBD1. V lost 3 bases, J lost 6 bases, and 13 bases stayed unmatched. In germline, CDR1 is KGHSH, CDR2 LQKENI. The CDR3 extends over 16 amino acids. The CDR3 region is CASSPGQAFTQTEQYF. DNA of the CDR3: TGTGCCAGCTCACCGGGACAGGCTTTTACCCAAACCGAGCAGTACTTC.

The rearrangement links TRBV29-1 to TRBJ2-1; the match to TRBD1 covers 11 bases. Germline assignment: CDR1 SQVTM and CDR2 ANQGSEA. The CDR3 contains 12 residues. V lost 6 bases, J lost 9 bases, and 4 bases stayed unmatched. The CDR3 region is CSVGQGAGEQFF. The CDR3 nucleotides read TGCAGCGTCGGACAGGGGGCCGGTGAGCAGTTCTTC.

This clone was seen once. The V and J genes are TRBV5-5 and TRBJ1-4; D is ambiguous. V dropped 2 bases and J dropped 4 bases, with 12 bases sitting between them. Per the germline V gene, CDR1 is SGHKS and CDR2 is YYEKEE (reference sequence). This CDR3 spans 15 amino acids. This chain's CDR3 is CASSFLPGSNEKLFF. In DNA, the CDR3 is TGTGCCAGCAGCTTTCTCCCGGGGAGTAATGAAAAACTGTTTTTT.

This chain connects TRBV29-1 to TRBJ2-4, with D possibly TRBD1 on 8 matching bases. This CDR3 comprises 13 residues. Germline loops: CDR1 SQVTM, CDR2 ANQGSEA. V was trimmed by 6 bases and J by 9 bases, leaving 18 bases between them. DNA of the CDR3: TGCAGCGTGGTACAGGGGGAGGGAGGCATTCAGTACTTC. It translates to CSVVQGEGGIQYF.

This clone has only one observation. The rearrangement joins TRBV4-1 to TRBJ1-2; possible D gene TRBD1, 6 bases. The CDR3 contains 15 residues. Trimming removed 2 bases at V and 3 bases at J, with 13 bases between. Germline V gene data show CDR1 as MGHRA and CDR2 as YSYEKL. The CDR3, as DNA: TGCGCCAGCAGCCAACGGGAGGGGGTATACTATGGCTACACCTTC. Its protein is CASSQREGVYYGYTF.

The CDR3 protein is CASSFRSILAGVALGETQYF. The CDR3 nucleotides are TGCGCCAGCAGCTTTCGGTCTATTCTAGCGGGGGTCGCCTTGGGAGAGACCCAGTACTTC. V gene TRBV5-1 combines with J gene TRBJ2-5; 10 positions match TRBD2. The CDR3 covers 20 residues. Germline-derived CDR1 and CDR2 are SGHRS and YFSETQ. Trimming removed 2 bases from V and 4 bases from J; junction bases left unmatched: 20.

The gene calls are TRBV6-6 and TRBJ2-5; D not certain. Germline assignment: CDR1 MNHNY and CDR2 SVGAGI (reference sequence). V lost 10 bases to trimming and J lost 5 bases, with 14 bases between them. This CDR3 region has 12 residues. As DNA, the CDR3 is TGTGCCACCAAAGGTGGCCCTGAGACCCAGTACTTC. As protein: CATKGGPETQYF.

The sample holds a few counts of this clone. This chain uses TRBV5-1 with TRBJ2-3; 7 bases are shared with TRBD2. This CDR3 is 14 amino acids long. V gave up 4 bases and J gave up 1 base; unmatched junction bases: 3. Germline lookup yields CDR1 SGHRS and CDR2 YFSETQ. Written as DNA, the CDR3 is TGCGCCAGCAGCCCGGGAGGTGGCACAGATACGCAGTATTTT. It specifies CASSPGGGTDTQYF.

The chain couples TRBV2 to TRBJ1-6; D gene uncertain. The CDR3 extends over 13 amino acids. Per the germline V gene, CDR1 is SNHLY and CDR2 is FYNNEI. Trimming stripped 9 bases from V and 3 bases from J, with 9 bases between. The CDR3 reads CASKEDYNSPLHF. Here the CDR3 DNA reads TGTGCCAGTAAGGAGGACTATAATTCACCCCTCCACTTT. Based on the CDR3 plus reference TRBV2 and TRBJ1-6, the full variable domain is EPEVTQTPSHQVTQMGQEVILRCVPISNHLYFYWYRQILGQKVEFLVSFYNNEISEKSEIFDDQFSVERPDGSNFTLKIRSTKLEDSAMYFCASKEDYNSPLHFGNGTRLTVT.

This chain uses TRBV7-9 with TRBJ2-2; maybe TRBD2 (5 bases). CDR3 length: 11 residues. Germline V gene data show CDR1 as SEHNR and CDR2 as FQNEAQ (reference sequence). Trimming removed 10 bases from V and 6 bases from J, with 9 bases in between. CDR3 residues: CAIGKSGELFF. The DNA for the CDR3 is TGTGCCATCGGGAAGTCCGGGGAGCTGTTTTTT.

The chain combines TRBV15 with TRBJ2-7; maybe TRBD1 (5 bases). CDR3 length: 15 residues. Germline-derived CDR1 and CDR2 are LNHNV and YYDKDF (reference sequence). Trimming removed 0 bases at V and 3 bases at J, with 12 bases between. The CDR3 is CATSREVSGFYEQYF. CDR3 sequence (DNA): TGTGCCACCAGCAGAGAGGTTTCAGGGTTCTACGAGCAGTACTTC.

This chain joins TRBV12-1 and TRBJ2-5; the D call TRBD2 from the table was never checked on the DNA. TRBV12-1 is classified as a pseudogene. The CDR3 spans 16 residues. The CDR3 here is CASSIGAGRGQETQYF. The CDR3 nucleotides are TGTGCCAGCAGCATCGGGGCGGGGCGGGGGCAAGAGACCCAGTACTTC.

The CDR3 region is CASRDRQIANTEAFF. The CDR3 DNA is TGTGCCAGCAGGGACCGACAAATAGCGAACACTGAAGCTTTCTTT. The chain links TRBV28 to TRBJ1-1; unclear D gene. The V end was cut by 6 bases, the J end by 1 base, with 15 bases between. Germline CDR1 MDHEN, CDR2 SYDVKM. CDR3 length: 15 amino acids.

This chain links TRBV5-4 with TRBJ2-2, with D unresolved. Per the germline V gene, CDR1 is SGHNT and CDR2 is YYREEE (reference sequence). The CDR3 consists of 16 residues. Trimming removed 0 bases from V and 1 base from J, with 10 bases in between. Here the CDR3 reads CASSLAGRRNTGELFF. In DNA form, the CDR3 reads TGTGCCAGCAGCTTGGCCGGCAGAAGGAACACCGGGGAGCTGTTTTTT.

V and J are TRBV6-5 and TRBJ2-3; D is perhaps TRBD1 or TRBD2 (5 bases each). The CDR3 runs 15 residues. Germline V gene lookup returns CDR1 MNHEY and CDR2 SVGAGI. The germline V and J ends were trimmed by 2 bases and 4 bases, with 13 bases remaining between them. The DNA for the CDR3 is TGTGCCAGCAGTTACATTCAGGGAGCAGCAGATACGCAGTATTTT. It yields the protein CASSYIQGAADTQYF.

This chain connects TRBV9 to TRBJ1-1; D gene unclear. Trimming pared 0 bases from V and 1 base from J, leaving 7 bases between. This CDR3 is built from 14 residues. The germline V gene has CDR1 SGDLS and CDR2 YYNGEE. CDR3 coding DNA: TGTGCCAGCAGCGTAGCTGATTCGAACACTGAAGCTTTCTTT. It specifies CASSVADSNTEAFF.

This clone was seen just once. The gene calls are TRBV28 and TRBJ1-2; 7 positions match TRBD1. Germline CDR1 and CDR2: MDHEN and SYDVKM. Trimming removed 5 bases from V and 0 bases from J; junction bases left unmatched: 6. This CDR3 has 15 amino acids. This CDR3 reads CASSPKDRPNYGYTF. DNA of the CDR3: TGTGCCAGCAGTCCGAAGGACAGGCCTAACTATGGCTACACCTTC.

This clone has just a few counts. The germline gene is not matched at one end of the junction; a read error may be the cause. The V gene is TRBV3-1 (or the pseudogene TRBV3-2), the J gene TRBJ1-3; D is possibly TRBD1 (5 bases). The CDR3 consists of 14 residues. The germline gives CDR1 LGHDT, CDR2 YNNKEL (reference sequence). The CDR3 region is CASNQNGGRATIYF. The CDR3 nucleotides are TGTGCCAGCAACCAAAACGGGGGACGGGCCACCATATATTTT.

The CDR3 DNA reads TGTGCCAGCAGTCGGCCGGGACGGGACTATGGCTACACCTTC. This gives the protein CASSRPGRDYGYTF. The chain links TRBV28 to TRBJ1-2, with D maybe TRBD1 (5 bases). V lost 5 bases to trimming and J lost 3 bases, with 13 bases between them. The germline V gene encodes CDR1 MDHEN and CDR2 SYDVKM. The CDR3 spans 14 residues.

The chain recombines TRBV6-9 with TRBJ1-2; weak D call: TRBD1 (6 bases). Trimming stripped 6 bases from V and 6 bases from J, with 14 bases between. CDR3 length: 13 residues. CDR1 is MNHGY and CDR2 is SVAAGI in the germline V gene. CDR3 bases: TGTGCCAGCAGCAGGGACAATTCTAATGGCTACACCTTC. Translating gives CASSRDNSNGYTF.